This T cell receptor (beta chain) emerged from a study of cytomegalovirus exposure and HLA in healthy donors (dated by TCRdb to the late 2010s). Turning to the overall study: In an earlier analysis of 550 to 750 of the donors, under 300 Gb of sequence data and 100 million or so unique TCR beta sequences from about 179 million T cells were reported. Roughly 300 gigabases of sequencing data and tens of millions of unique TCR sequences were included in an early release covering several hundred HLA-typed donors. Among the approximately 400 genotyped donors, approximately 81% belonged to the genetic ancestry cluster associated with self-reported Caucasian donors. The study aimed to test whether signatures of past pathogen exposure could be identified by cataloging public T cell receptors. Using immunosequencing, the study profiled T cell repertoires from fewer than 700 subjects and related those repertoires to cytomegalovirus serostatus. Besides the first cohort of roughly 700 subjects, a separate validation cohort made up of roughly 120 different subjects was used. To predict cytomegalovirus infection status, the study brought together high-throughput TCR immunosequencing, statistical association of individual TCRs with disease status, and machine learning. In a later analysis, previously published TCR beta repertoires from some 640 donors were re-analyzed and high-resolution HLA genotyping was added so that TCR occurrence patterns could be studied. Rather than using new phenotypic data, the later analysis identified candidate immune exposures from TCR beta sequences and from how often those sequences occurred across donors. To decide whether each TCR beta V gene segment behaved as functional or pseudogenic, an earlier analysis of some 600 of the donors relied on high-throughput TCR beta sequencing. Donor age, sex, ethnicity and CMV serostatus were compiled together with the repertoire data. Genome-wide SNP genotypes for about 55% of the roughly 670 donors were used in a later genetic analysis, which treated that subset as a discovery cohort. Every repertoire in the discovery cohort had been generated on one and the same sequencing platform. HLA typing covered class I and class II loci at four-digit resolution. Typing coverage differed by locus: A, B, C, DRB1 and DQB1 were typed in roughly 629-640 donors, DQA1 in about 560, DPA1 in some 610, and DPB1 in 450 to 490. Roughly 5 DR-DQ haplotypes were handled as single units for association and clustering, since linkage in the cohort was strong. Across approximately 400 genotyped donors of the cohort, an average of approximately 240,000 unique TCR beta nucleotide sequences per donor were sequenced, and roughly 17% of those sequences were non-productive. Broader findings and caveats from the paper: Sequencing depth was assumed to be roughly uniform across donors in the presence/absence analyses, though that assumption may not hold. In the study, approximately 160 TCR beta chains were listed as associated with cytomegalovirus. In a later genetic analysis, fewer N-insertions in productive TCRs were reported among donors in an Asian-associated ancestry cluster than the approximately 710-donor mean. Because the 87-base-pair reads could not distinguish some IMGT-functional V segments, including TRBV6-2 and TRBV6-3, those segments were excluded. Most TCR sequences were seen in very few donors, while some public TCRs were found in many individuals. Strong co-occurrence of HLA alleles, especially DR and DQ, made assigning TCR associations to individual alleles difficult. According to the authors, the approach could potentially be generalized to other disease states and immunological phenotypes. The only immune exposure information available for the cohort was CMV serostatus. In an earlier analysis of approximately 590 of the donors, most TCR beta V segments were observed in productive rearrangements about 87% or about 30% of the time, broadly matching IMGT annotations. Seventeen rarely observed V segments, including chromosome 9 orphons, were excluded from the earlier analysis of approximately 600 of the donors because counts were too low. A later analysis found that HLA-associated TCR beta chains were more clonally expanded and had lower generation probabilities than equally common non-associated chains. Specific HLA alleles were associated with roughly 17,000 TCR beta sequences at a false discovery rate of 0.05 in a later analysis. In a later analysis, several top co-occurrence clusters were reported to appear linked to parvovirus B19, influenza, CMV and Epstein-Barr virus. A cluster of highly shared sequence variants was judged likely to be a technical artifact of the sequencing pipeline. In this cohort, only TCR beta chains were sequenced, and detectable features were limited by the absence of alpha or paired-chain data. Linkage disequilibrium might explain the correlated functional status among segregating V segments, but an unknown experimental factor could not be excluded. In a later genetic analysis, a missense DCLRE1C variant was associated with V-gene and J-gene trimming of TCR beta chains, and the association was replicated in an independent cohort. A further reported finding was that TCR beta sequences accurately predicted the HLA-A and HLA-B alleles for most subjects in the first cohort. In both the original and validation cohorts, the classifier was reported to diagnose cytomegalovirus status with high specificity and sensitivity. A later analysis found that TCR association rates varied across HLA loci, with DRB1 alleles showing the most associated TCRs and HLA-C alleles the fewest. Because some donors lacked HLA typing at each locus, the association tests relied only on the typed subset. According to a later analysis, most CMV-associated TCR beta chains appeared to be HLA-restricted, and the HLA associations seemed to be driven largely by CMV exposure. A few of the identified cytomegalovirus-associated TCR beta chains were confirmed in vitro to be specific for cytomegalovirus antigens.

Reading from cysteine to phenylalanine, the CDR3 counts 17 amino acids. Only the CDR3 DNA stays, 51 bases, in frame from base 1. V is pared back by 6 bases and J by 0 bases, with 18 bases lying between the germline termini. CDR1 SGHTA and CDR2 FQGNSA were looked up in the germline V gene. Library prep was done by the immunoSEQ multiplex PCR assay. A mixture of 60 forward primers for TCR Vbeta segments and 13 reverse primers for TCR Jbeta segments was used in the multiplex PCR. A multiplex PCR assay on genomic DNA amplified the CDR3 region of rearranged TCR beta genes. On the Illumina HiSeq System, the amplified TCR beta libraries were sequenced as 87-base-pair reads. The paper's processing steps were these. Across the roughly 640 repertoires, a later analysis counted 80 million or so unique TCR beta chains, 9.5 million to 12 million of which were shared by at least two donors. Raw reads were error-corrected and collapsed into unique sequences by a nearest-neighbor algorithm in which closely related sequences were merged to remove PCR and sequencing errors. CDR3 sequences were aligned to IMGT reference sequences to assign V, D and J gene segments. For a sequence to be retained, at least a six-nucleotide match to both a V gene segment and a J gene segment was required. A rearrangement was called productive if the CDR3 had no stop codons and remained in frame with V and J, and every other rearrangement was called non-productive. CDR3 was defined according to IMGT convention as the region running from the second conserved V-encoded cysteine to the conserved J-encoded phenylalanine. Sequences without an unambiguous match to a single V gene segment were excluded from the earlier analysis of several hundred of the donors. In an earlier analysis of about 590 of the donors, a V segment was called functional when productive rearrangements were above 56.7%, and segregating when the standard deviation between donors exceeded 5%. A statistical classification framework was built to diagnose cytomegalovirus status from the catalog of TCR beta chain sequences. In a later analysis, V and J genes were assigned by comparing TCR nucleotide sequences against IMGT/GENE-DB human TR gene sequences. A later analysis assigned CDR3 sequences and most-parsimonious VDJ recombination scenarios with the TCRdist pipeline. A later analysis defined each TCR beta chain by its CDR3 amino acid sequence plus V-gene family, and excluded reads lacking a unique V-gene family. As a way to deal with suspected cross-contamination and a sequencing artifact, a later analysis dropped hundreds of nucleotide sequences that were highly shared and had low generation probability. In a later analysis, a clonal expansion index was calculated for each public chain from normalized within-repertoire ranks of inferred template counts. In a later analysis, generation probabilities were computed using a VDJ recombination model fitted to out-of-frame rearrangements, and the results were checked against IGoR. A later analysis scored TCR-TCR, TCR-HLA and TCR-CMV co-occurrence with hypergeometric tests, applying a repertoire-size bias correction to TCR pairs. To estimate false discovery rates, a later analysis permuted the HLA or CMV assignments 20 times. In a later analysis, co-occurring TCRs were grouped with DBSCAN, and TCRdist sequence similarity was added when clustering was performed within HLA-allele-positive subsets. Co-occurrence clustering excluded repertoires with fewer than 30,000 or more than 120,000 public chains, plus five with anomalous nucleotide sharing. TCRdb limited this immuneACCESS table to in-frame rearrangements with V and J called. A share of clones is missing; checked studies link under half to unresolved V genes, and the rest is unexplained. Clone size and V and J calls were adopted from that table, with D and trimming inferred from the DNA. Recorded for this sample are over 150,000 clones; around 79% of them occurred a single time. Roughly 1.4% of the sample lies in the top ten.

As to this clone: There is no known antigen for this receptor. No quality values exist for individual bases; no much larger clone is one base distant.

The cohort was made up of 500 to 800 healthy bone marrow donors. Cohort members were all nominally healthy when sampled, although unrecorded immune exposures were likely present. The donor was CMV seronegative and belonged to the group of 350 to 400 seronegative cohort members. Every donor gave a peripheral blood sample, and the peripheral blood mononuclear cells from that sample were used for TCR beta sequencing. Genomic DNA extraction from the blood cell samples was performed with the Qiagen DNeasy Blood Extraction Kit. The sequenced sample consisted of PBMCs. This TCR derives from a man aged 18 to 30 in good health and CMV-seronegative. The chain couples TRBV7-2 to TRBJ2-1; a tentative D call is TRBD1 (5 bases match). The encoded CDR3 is CASRTSFGASSYNEQFF. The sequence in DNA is TGTGCCAGCAGGACCTCCTTTGGGGCGAGCTCCTACAATGAGCAGTTCTTC.